This T cell receptor beta chain stems from a study of shared clonotypes between healthy human individuals. Study information: Each donor had three CD4 naive, three CD4 memory, two CD8 naive and one CD8 memory plate. General study points: Four donors shared 5% to 5.5% of their naive CD4 clonotypes.

The deep-level immunoSEQ assay was used. The method was immunoSEQ multiplex PCR; TCRdb's version includes in-frame clones alone and lacks a portion of them. The table lists about 520,000 clones, around 96% of them singletons. This clone came up once. The antigen is unknown. The CDR3 length is 15 residues. V gave up 7 bases and J gave up 0 bases; unmatched junction bases: 8. The germline V gene encodes CDR1 MDHEN and CDR2 SYDVKM. Sequenced sample: naive CD4+ T cells sorted from blood. As for subset: CD45RA+ positively selected. V usage is TRBV28 and J usage is TRBJ2-7; 8 bases align to TRBD2. The sequence derives from a woman in her 30s in good health. The CDR3 bases are TGTGCCAGCACTGTATTAGCGGGGAGCTCCTACGAGCAGTACTTC. Encoded protein: CASTVLAGSSYEQYF.